The clone carrying this T cell receptor beta chain showed up just a few times. Its antigen is unidentified. Per the germline V gene, CDR1 is PRHDT and CDR2 is FYEKMQ (reference sequence). Trimming cost V 5 bases and J 0 bases, with 19 bases left between them. The CDR3 is 18 residues long. The authors ran the immunoSEQ assay, v3.0, at survey level. Here immunoSEQ multiplex PCR was the method, and the copy in TCRdb shows in-frame clones only, minus some. The profile shows about 24,000 clones, roughly 86% of them singletons. The sample belongs to a study of long-term antiretroviral therapy in people with HIV. Study-wide findings and caveats: Blood was collected between about 2004 and 2017, possibly under older ART regimens.

The clonotype comes from a man aged 30-40 years with HIV. The chain links TRBV13 to TRBJ2-2; weak D call: TRBD2 (6 bases). Sequenced material: unsorted PBMCs, taken 4.4 years after starting antiretroviral therapy. In DNA form, the CDR3 reads TGTGCCAGCAGCCCCTGGGGGGACGCCCTCTCGAACACCGGGGAGCTGTTTTTT. This gives the protein CASSPWGDALSNTGELFF.